The TCR beta chain described here comes from a study of blood T cells in healthy people across ages. Study-wide points: Unsorted PBMC material precluded a definitive naive versus antigen-experienced comparison. While age rose, TCR beta diversity per million T cells dropped in a roughly linear way.

The second PCR ran about 6 to 11 cycles with a sample-barcoded 5' primer and J-beta primers. In TCRdb, the 5' RACE reads were re-called with MiXCR into one record per CDR3 protein. The sample lists about 1.8 million distinct CDR3 sequences, about 50% occurring once. J lost 7 bases, V lost 1 base, and 4 bases had no gene match. The V gene's germline CDR1 is LNHNV and CDR2 YYDKDF (reference sequence). The CDR3 spans 15 residues. About this clonotype: The antigen remains unidentified.

Isolation recovered at least 6.5 million PBMCs from every sample. The chain combines TRBV15 with TRBJ2-1; TRBD1 aligns across 10 bases. The receptor's source is a woman aged 40 to 50 in good health. Sequencing was done on a sample of blood. This CDR3 is CATSRATGGWNEQFF. The CDR3 DNA reads as TGTGCCACCAGCAGAGCGACAGGGGGCTGGAATGAGCAGTTCTTC.